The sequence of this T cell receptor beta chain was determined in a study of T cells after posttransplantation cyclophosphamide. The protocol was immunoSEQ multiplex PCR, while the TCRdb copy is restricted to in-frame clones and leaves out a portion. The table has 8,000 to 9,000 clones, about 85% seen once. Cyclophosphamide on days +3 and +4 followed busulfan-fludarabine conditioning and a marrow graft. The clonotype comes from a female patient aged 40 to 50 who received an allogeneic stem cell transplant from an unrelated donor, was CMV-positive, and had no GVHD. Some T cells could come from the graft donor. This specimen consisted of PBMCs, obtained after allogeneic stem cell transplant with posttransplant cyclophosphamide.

The CDR3 loop is CATLGGARDNEQFF. The CDR3 region has the DNA TGTGCCACCCTAGGCGGGGCCAGGGACAATGAGCAGTTCTTC. This rearrangement joins TRBV19 to TRBJ2-1; D might be TRBD2 (6 bases). Germline V gene data show CDR1 as LNHDA and CDR2 as SQIVND (reference sequence). The CDR3 spans 14 residues. V gave up 10 bases and J gave up 5 bases, with 18 bases separating them.